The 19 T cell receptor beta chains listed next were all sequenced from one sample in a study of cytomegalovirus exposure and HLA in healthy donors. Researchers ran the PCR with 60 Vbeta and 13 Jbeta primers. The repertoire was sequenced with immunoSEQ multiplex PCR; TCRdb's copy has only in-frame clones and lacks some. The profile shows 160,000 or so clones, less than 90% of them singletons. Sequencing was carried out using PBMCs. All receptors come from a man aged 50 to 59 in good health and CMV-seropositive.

The CDR3 is CASSPRQLPGHAGVSNQPQHF. The CDR3 DNA sequence: TGTGCCAGCAGCCCCAGACAGTTACCGGGACACGCAGGTGTGAGCAATCAGCCCCAGCATTTT. V usage is TRBV7-8 and J usage is TRBJ1-5; possible D gene TRBD1, 6 bases. CDR1 is SGHVS, CDR2 FQNEAQ, per germline. V was clipped by 5 bases and J by 1 base, with 30 bases between them. The CDR3 sequence is 21 residues long. The entire variable domain, with the rest obtained from reference TRBV7-8 and TRBJ1-5, is as follows: GAGVSQSPRYKVAKRGQDVALRCDPISGHVSLFWYQQALGQGPEFLTYFQNEAQLDKSGLPSDRFFAERPEGSVSTLKIQRTQQEDSAVYLCASSPRQLPGHAGVSNQPQHFGDGTRLSIL.

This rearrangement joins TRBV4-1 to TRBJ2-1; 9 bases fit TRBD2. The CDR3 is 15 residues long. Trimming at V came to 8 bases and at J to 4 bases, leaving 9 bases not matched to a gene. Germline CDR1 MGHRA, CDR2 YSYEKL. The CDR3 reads CASQRAGGIYNEQFF. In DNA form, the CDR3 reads TGCGCCAGCCAACGAGCGGGAGGAATATACAATGAGCAGTTCTTC.

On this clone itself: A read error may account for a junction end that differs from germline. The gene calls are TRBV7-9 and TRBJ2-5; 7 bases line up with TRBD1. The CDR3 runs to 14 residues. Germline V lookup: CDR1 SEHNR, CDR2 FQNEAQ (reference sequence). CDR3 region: CSSSPGQLPETQYF. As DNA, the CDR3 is TGTTCCAGCAGCCCGGGACAGTTACCGGAGACCCAGTACTTC. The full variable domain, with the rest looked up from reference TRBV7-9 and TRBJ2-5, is DTGVSQNPRHKITKRGQNVTFRCDPISEHNRLYWYRQTLGQGPEFLTYFQNEAQLEKSRLLSDRFSAERPKGSFSTLEIQRTEQGDSAMYLCSSSPGQLPETQYFGPGTRLLVL.

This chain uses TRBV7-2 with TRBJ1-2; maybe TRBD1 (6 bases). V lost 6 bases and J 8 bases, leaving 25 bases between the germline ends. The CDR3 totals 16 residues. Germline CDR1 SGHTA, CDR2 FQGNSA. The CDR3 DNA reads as TGTGCCAGCAGTTTAATCGCCGGTGGGTTTACAGGGGGCTACACCTTC. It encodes CASSLIAGGFTGGYTF.

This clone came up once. CDR3 DNA sequence: TGTGCCAGCAGCCCCTCGACAGGGAACTATGGCTACACCTTC. This codes for CASSPSTGNYGYTF. V usage is TRBV9 and J usage is TRBJ1-2, with 7 bases aligning to TRBD1. Per germline, CDR1 SGDLS and CDR2 YYNGEE. V was pared by 4 bases and J by 2 bases, with 5 bases of the junction left unmatched. CDR3 length: 14 amino acids. The variable domain in full, completed from reference TRBV9 and TRBJ1-2, reads DSGVTQTPKHLITATGQRVTLRCSPRSGDLSVYWYQQSLDQGLQFLIQYYNGEERAKGNILERFSAQQFPDLHSELNLSSLELGDSALYFCASSPSTGNYGYTFGSGTRLTVV.

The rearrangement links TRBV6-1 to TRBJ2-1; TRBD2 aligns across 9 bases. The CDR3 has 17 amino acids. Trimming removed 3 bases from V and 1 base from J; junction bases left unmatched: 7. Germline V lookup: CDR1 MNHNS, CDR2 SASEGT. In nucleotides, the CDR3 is TGTGCCAGCAGTGAGAACATAGCGGGAGCTTCCTACAATGAGCAGTTCTTC. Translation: CASSENIAGASYNEQFF.

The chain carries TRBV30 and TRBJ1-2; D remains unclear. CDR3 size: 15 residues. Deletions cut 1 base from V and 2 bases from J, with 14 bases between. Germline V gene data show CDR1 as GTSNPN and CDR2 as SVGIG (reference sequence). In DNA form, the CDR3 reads TGTGCCTGGAGTGCCCAAGGCGGATCGAACTATGGCTACACCTTC. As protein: CAWSAQGGSNYGYTF.

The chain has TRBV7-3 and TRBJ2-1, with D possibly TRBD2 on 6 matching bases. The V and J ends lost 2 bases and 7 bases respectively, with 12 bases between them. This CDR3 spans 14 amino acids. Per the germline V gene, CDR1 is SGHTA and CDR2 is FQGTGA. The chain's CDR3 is CASSLSLATNEQFF. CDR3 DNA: TGTGCCAGCAGCTTATCCCTAGCGACGAATGAGCAGTTCTTC.

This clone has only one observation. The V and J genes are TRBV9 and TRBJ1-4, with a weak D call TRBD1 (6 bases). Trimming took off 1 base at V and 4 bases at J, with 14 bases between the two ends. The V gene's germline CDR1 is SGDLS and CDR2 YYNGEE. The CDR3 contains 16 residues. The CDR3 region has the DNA TGTGCCAGCAGCGTAAAAGCCCAGGGGCATAATGAAAAACTGTTTTTT. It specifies CASSVKAQGHNEKLFF.

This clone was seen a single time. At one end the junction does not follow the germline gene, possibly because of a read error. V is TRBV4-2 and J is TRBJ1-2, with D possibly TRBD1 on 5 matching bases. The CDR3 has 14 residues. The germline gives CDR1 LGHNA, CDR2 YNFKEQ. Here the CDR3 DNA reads TGTGCCAGCAGACAAGATACACAGGATTATGGCTACACCTTC. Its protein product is CASRQDTQDYGYTF.

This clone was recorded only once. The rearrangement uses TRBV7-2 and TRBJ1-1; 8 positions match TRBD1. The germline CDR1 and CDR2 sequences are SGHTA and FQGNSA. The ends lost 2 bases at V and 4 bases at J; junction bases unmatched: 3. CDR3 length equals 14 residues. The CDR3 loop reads CASSLRQGSTEAFF. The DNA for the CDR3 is TGTGCCAGCAGCTTACGACAGGGGAGCACTGAAGCTTTCTTT.

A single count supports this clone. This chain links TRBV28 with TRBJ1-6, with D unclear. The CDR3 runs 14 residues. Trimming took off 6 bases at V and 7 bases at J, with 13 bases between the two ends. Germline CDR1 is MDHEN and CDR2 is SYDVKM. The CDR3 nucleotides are TGTGCCAGCAGGCCTGGGCCAACAAATTCACCCCTCCACTTT. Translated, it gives CASRPGPTNSPLHF.

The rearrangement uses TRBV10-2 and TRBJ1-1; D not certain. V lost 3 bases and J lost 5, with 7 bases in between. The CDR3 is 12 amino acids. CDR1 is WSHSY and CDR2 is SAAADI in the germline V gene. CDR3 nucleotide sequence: TGCGCCAGCAGTGACACGGGAACTGAAGCTTTCTTT. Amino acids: CASSDTGTEAFF.

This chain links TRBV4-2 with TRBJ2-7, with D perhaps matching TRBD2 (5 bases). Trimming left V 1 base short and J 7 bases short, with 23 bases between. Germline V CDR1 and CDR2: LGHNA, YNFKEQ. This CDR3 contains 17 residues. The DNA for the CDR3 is TGTGCCAGCAGCCAAGCCGCCGAGGGAAGGGCCCTGGGGGAGCAGTACTTC. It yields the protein CASSQAAEGRALGEQYF.

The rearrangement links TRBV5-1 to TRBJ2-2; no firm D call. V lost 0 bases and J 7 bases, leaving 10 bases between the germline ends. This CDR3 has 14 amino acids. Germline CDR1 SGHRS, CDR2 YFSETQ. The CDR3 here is CASSLELGVGELFF. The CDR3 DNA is TGCGCCAGCAGCTTGGAACTGGGCGTCGGGGAGCTGTTTTTT. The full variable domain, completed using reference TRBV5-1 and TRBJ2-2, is KAGVTQTPRYLIKTRGQQVTLSCSPISGHRSVSWYQQTPGQGLQFLFEYFSETQRNKGNFPGRFSGRQFSNSRSEMNVSTLELGDSALYLCASSLELGVGELFFGEGSRLTVL.

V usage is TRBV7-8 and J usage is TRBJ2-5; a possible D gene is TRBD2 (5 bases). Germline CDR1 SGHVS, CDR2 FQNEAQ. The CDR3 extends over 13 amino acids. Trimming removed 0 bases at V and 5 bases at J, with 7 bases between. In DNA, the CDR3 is TGTGCCAGCAGCTTAGCGGAGCGGGAGACCCAGTACTTC. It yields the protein CASSLAERETQYF.

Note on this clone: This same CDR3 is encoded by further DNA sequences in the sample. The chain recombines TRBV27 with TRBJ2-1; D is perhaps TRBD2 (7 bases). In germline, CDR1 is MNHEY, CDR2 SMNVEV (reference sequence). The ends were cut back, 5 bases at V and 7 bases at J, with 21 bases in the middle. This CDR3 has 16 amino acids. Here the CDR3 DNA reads TGTGCCAGCAGTCCATCCCCCAGGGGAGGGAGGAATGAGCAGTTCTTC. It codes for CASSPSPRGGRNEQFF.

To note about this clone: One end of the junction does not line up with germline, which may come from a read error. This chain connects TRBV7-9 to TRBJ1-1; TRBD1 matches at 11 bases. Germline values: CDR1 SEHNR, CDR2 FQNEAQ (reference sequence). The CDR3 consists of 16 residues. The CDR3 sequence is CSSSIRTGGGSTEAFF. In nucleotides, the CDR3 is TGTTCCAGCAGCATCAGGACAGGGGGCGGGAGCACTGAAGCTTTCTTT.

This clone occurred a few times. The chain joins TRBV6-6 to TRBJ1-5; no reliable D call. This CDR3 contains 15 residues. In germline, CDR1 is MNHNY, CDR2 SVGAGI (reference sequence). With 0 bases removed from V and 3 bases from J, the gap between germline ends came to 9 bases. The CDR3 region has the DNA TGTGCCAGCAGTTACTCGATTGAGGACAATCAGCCCCAGCATTTT. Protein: CASSYSIEDNQPQHF.